The entry below describes one T cell receptor beta chain. Its antigen is still unknown. Repertoires were generated with immunoSEQ multiplex PCR, while TCRdb's copy carries only in-frame clones and drops some. The table shows 11,000 or so clones, with 66% occurring only once. These data come from a study of CD4+ T cells in melanoma. Study-wide results and limits: A reported correlation linked neoantigen-specific CD4+ T cells to CD8+, macrophage and B cell function. In melanoma, neoantigen-specific CD4+ T cells reportedly differed in differentiation state.

What was sequenced was cells from a culture (not recorded whether cultured in vitro). The receptor comes from a human donor with melanoma.

The CDR3 nucleotides are TGCAGTGCTAGTAGGGGTGGTGGCTACACCTTC. This translates into CSASRGGGYTF. The genes are TRBV20-1 and TRBJ1-2; D may be TRBD1 (5 bases). This CDR3 comprises 11 residues. Trimming pared 3 bases from V and 7 bases from J, leaving 9 bases between. The V gene's germline CDR1 is DFQATT and CDR2 SNEGSKA (reference sequence).